This T cell receptor beta chain was identified during a study of stem cell transplantation in POMP-related autoinflammatory disease. Overall study findings and caveats: A trend toward lower repertoire diversity and greater clonality appeared in every analyzed T-cell subset of PRAID patients.

J lost 4 bases, V lost 1 base, and 3 bases had no gene match. Germline CDR1 is SGDLS and CDR2 is YYNGEE. The CDR3 totals 15 residues. This table comes from immunoSEQ multiplex PCR, and its TCRdb copy is limited to in-frame clones, with some not included. This repertoire shows some 69,000 clones, approximately 90% found once; its top ten account for about 0.71%. On this clone: Antigen unknown.

The material sequenced was CD4+ T cells from PBMCs, taken after stem cell transplantation. The clonotype was recovered from a human patient with POMP-related autoinflammation and immune dysregulation (PRAID). The graft donor may have contributed some T cells. The rearrangement links TRBV9 to TRBJ2-5, with TRBD2 identical over 11 bases. The CDR3 DNA reads TGTGCCAGCAGCGTAACTAGCGGGAGAGGAGAGACCCAGTACTTC. Its translation is CASSVTSGRGETQYF. Variable domain in full (rest from reference TRBV9 and TRBJ2-5): DSGVTQTPKHLITATGQRVTLRCSPRSGDLSVYWYQQSLDQGLQFLIQYYNGEERAKGNILERFSAQQFPDLHSELNLSSLELGDSALYFCASSVTSGRGETQYFGPGTRLLVL.